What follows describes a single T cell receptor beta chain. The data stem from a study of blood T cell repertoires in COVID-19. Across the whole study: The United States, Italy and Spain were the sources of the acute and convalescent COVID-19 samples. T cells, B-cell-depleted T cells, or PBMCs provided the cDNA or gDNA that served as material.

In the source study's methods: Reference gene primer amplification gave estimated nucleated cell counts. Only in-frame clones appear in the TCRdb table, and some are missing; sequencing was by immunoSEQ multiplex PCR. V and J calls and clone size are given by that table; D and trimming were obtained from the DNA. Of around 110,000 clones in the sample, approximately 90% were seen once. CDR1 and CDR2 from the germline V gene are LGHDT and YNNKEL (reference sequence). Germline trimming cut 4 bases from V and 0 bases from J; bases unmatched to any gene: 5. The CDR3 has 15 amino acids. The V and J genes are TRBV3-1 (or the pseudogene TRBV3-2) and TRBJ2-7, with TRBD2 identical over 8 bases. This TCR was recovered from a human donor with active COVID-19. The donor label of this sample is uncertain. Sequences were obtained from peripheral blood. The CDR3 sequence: CASSPVAGLSYEQYF. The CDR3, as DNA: TGTGCCAGCAGCCCGGTAGCGGGGCTCTCCTACGAGCAGTACTTC.